One and the same sample provided the 8 T cell receptor beta chains below, sequenced in a study of blood T cell repertoires in COVID-19. Measured with immunoSEQ multiplex PCR; TCRdb has only the in-frame clones, and not every one. The repertoire holds over 110,000 clones, with 70% to 90% as singletons. Sequencing was carried out using peripheral blood. The receptors here all came from a human donor in a cohort sampled during active COVID-19.

This chain links TRBV25-1 with TRBJ2-4; 7 positions match TRBD2. Trimming took 3 bases from V and 1 from J; bases not matched to a gene: 9. CDR1 and CDR2 from the germline V gene are MGHDK and SYGVNS. The CDR3 has 17 residues. CDR3 nucleotide sequence: TGTGCCAGCAGTGATATTGCCGGGGGGAGGGCCAAAAACATTCAGTACTTC. Translated, it gives CASSDIAGGRAKNIQYF.

The chain combines TRBV2 with TRBJ1-3; TRBD1 agrees at 7 bases. Germline CDR1 is SNHLY and CDR2 is FYNNEI. V dropped 6 bases and J dropped 2; count of bases not matched to a gene: 7. The CDR3 has 15 residues. The CDR3 spells CASRADRAPGNTIYF. In nucleotides, the CDR3 is TGTGCCAGCAGGGCCGACAGGGCTCCTGGAAACACCATATATTTT.

V gene TRBV6-6 combines with J gene TRBJ2-7, with D tentatively TRBD1 (6 bases). The V gene lost 5 bases and the J gene lost 2 bases, with 10 bases spanning the gap. This CDR3 region has 13 residues. Germline lookup yields CDR1 MNHNY and CDR2 SVGAGI (reference sequence). The CDR3 DNA is TGTGCCAGCAGTCCCGGGACAACCTACGAGCAGTACTTC. Protein product: CASSPGTTYEQYF.

The V gene is TRBV3-1 (or the pseudogene TRBV3-2), the J gene TRBJ1-2; 10 bases agree with TRBD1. V shed 2 bases, J shed 2 bases, and the junction held 5 bases outside the gene matches. Germline CDR1 and CDR2: LGHDT and YNNKEL (reference sequence). The length of the CDR3 is 16 residues. The CDR3 nucleotides read TGTGCCAGCAGCCAAAGAAGGGGACAGGGGAACTATGGCTACACCTTC. Its protein is CASSQRRGQGNYGYTF.

In this sample, this clone turned up a few times. This chain links TRBV9 with TRBJ1-1, with no clear D. Looked up from germline, CDR1 is SGDLS and CDR2 is YYNGEE. V dropped 0 bases and J dropped 1 base, with 7 bases sitting between them. The CDR3 consists of 14 residues. The chain's CDR3 is CASSVGAENTEAFF. For the CDR3, the DNA is TGTGCCAGCAGCGTAGGTGCAGAGAACACTGAAGCTTTCTTT. The variable domain in full, with the rest retrieved from reference TRBV9 and TRBJ1-1, is DSGVTQTPKHLITATGQRVTLRCSPRSGDLSVYWYQQSLDQGLQFLIQYYNGEERAKGNILERFSAQQFPDLHSELNLSSLELGDSALYFCASSVGAENTEAFFGQGTRLTVV.

V is TRBV2 and J is TRBJ1-2; TRBD1 agrees at 7 bases. Unmatched junction bases numbered 4, after V lost 8 bases and J lost 4 bases. This CDR3 region has 12 residues. Germline assignment: CDR1 SNHLY and CDR2 FYNNEI. CDR3 coding DNA: TGTGCCAGCTGCCGGGACAGCTATGGCTACACCTTC. Its protein is CASCRDSYGYTF.

This clone has just a few counts. This chain links TRBV20-1 with TRBJ2-7; a possible D gene is TRBD1 (6 bases). The length of the CDR3 is 11 residues. V gave up 7 bases and J gave up 5 bases, with 12 bases separating them. Germline V gene lookup returns CDR1 DFQATT and CDR2 SNEGSKA (reference sequence). CDR3 residues: CSVTQGNEQYF. The CDR3 DNA is TGCAGTGTCACACAGGGAAACGAGCAGTACTTC.

The chain is built from TRBV5-1 and TRBJ1-2; D unresolved. Germline loops: CDR1 SGHRS, CDR2 YFSETQ. This CDR3 is built from 14 residues. V was shortened by 1 base and J by 6 bases, with 13 bases between the two germline ends. The CDR3 reads CASSLSRFRHGYTF. The CDR3, as DNA: TGCGCCAGCAGCTTGTCCAGATTCCGTCATGGCTACACCTTC.